The present entry profiles one TCR beta chain with its context. Antigen: not known. The repertoire was sequenced with immunoSEQ multiplex PCR; TCRdb's copy has only in-frame clones and lacks some. The sample holds tens of thousands of clones, roughly 90% seen once. Each of the patients experienced relapse following autologous stem cell transplantation, and their brentuximab vedotin exposure differed. Per the germline V gene, CDR1 is SGHRS and CDR2 is YFSETQ. The length of the CDR3 is 12 residues. The germline V and J ends were trimmed by 0 bases and 9 bases, with 9 bases remaining between them. This entry belongs to a study of PD-1 blockade in classical Hodgkin lymphoma. Study-wide points: Those achieving complete response showed baseline diversity like newly diagnosed patients.

Specimen: peripheral blood mononuclear cells (PBMCs), collected at baseline. The chain is built from TRBV5-1 and TRBJ1-1; TRBD1 is a possible D gene (6 bases). This clonotype originated in a human donor with classical Hodgkin lymphoma. The CDR3 DNA reads as TGCGCCAGCAGCTTGGACAGGGTAAAAGCTTTCTTT. Translation gives CASSLDRVKAFF.